The 23 T cell receptor beta chains in this list originate from one sample, sequenced in a study of post-analysis software for immune sequencing data. Study results and limitations: Compared with controls, patients had more of about 5 TRBV segments, including TRBV5-6, TRBV5-1 and TRBV20-1.

TCR beta cDNA libraries included unique molecular identifiers. TCRdb redid the calling of the PCR reads with MiXCR, one entry per CDR3 protein. The sample holds about 540,000 distinct CDR3 sequences, roughly 34% seen once. For these receptors, no antigen is known. Sequenced sample: blood. The source of these receptors is a girl aged 2 to 17 with multiple sclerosis.

This clonotype was picked up many times. The chain is built from TRBV7-6 and TRBJ2-7; D might be TRBD1 or TRBD2, each matching 5 bases. This CDR3 contains 14 residues. Trimming removed 6 bases from V and 2 bases from J, with 14 bases in between. Germline-derived CDR1 and CDR2 are SGHVS and FNYEAQ. CDR3 in DNA: TGTGCCAGCAGTTACGGGACGGATACCTACGAGCAGTACTTC. It specifies CASSYGTDTYEQYF.

This clonotype was observed a handful of times. V gene TRBV5-1 combines with J gene TRBJ2-3; 10 nucleotides match TRBD2. CDR3 length: 17 amino acids. V was clipped by 4 bases and J by 3 bases; unmatched bases: 11. Germline V gene sequence: CDR1 SGHRS, CDR2 YFSETQ. The CDR3 protein is CASSLPGAGGQTDTQYF. DNA of the CDR3: TGCGCCAGCAGCCTCCCCGGAGCGGGGGGGCAGACAGATACGCAGTATTTT.

CDR3 sequence (DNA): TGTGCCAGCAGCTTGACTCGGGAGAATGAGCAGTTCTTC. Translated: CASSLTRENEQFF. V and J are TRBV7-2 and TRBJ2-1; TRBD2 might be the D (6 bases). The CDR3 runs to 13 residues. V was trimmed by 3 bases and J by 7 bases, leaving 10 bases between them. In germline, CDR1 is SGHTA, CDR2 FQGNSA.

J is TRBJ1-4 and V is TRBV5-1; D is undetermined. This CDR3 region has 14 residues. V lost 3 bases and J lost 6, with 12 bases in between. From germline, CDR1 is SGHRS and CDR2 YFSETQ. The CDR3 region has the DNA TGCGCCAGCAGCTCGGACCGAAGAGATGAAAAACTGTTTTTT. As protein: CASSSDRRDEKLFF. The entire variable domain, with the rest obtained from reference TRBV5-1 and TRBJ1-4, is as follows: KAGVTQTPRYLIKTRGQQVTLSCSPISGHRSVSWYQQTPGQGLQFLFEYFSETQRNKGNFPGRFSGRQFSNSRSEMNVSTLELGDSALYLCASSSDRRDEKLFFGSGTQLSVL.

V is TRBV6-1 and J is TRBJ2-6; D is uncertain. Germline CDR1 reads MNHNS; CDR2 reads SASEGT. The CDR3 is 16 amino acids. Trimming left V 3 bases short and J 5 bases short, with 14 bases between. CDR3 loop: CASSDQPPIWANVLTF. In DNA, the CDR3 is TGTGCCAGCAGTGACCAACCGCCGATTTGGGCCAACGTCCTGACTTTC.

The J gene is TRBJ2-3, the V gene TRBV9; tentative D call: TRBD2 (5 bases). The CDR3 contains 16 residues. Germline V gives CDR1 SGDLS, CDR2 YYNGEE. V was trimmed by 1 base and J by 1 base, leaving 13 bases between them. The CDR3 DNA is TGTGCCAGCAGCGTATATTCCCGCGGGCGCACAGATACGCAGTATTTT. Its translation is CASSVYSRGRTDTQYF.

This clonotype was recorded a few times. This sequence joins TRBV6-1 and TRBJ2-5; no firm D call. Germline lookup yields CDR1 MNHNS and CDR2 SASEGT. CDR3 size: 15 residues. The V end lost 4 bases, the J end lost 2 bases, and 14 bases lay between the germline ends. CDR3 DNA sequence: TGTGCCAGCAGTGTGATGGCAGTCTTACAAGAGACCCAGTACTTC. Protein product: CASSVMAVLQETQYF.

This clonotype was seen more than once but under ten times. J is TRBJ2-1 and V is TRBV29-1, with D hard to call. Per germline, CDR1 SQVTM and CDR2 ANQGSEA. Between the trimmed V and J ends, which lost 3 bases and 6 bases, there was a span of 9 bases. The CDR3 is made up of 12 amino acids. CDR3 loop: CSVDTGANEQFF. In DNA, the CDR3 is TGCAGCGTTGATACCGGTGCCAATGAGCAGTTCTTC.

This clonotype was picked up a small number of times. The chain carries TRBV12-3 or TRBV12-4 and TRBJ1-1; 10 bases match TRBD1. This CDR3 has 14 amino acids. Losses at the gene ends were 5 bases for V and 7 bases for J; bases not matched to a gene: 7. The CDR3 region has the DNA TGTGCCAGCAGTCCGGGACAGGGGTTCGGTGAAGCTTTCTTT. Its protein is CASSPGQGFGEAFF.

The chain joins TRBV7-9 to TRBJ2-3, with 10 bases lining up with TRBD2. The CDR3 extends over 15 amino acids. Germline CDR1 reads SEHNR; CDR2 reads FQNEAQ (reference sequence). Trimming removed 5 bases from V and 4 bases from J; junction bases left unmatched: 6. The CDR3 bases are TGTGCCAGCAGCACGCAGCGGGGGGGCCCAGATACGCAGTATTTT. Its translation: CASSTQRGGPDTQYF.

This clonotype was counted a few times. This rearrangement joins TRBV29-1 to TRBJ1-1, with 7 bases that match TRBD1. CDR1 is SQVTM and CDR2 is ANQGSEA in the germline V gene. This CDR3 comprises 12 residues. Trimming cost V 7 bases and J 2 bases; bases outside gene matches: 4. CDR3 protein: CSGGTVNTEAFF. The CDR3 DNA reads TGCAGCGGTGGGACAGTTAACACTGAAGCTTTCTTT. The complete variable domain, with remaining parts taken from reference TRBV29-1 and TRBJ1-1, reads SAVISQKPSRDICQRGTSLTIQCQVDSQVTMMFWYRQQPGQSLTLIATANQGSEATYESGFVIDKFPISRPNLTFSTLTVSNMSPEDSSIYLCSGGTVNTEAFFGQGTRLTVV.

The V call is TRBV4-1, the J call TRBJ2-5, with 10 bases matching TRBD1. Germline trimming cut 1 base from V and 2 bases from J; bases unmatched to any gene: 1. Germline V CDR1 and CDR2: MGHRA, YSYEKL. The CDR3 covers 15 residues. CDR3 residues: CASSQAGQGQETQYF. The CDR3 bases are TGCGCCAGCAGCCAAGCGGGACAGGGGCAAGAGACCCAGTACTTC.

CDR3 protein: CASSPTWNEQFF. The CDR3 DNA sequence: TGTGCCAGCAGCCCGACGTGGAATGAGCAGTTCTTC. The J gene is TRBJ2-1, the V gene TRBV6-6; D ambiguous. This CDR3 region has 12 residues. Germline CDR1 is MNHNY and CDR2 is SVGAGI (reference sequence). Trimming stripped 6 bases from V and 7 bases from J, with 10 bases between.

There are many counts of this clonotype. The chain combines TRBV4-1 with TRBJ2-5; 9 positions match TRBD2. Germline V gene data show CDR1 as MGHRA and CDR2 as YSYEKL. This CDR3 contains 15 residues. The V segment lost 4 bases and the J segment 5 bases; nucleotides outside the gene matches: 8. This CDR3 reads CASSPQGLAKETQYF. In DNA, the CDR3 is TGCGCCAGCAGCCCACAGGGACTAGCTAAGGAGACCCAGTACTTC.

The chain's CDR3 is CASSVAGQSKNIQYF. The CDR3 DNA reads TGTGCCAGCAGCGTAGCCGGGCAATCTAAAAACATTCAGTACTTC. The chain recombines TRBV9 with TRBJ2-4; the D is unclear. CDR1 SGDLS and CDR2 YYNGEE come from the germline V gene. This CDR3 region has 15 residues. The V and J ends lost 0 bases and 4 bases respectively, with 11 bases between them.

This clonotype has only a few counts. The chain has TRBV29-1 and TRBJ1-2; TRBD1 matches 9 bases. The CDR3 is 12 residues long. With V trimmed by 8 bases and J by 7 bases, 8 bases remained unmatched. Germline CDR1 reads SQVTM; CDR2 reads ANQGSEA. The CDR3: CSLIRGQGGYTF. In nucleotides, the CDR3 is TGCAGCTTAATTAGGGGACAGGGTGGCTACACCTTC.

This clonotype turned up a few times. V and J are TRBV10-3 and TRBJ2-1; no reliable D call. V was shortened by 5 bases and J by 3 bases, with 14 bases between the two germline ends. The germline V gene has CDR1 ENHRY and CDR2 SYGVKD. The CDR3 contains 15 residues. CDR3 DNA sequence: TGTGCCATCAGTTATAGATTGACTGGCTACAATGAGCAGTTCTTC. Its translation is CAISYRLTGYNEQFF.

This clonotype was seen only once. This chain uses TRBV13 with TRBJ2-4, with TRBD1 identical over 9 bases. The length of the CDR3 is 18 residues. J lost 0 bases, V lost 1 base, and 7 bases had no gene match. The germline V gene has CDR1 PRHDT and CDR2 FYEKMQ (reference sequence). This CDR3 is CASSLAGQGGQAKNIQYF. DNA for the CDR3: TGTGCCAGCAGCTTAGCGGGACAGGGCGGGCAAGCCAAAAACATTCAGTACTTC.

This clonotype was recorded many times. The CDR3 is CASRRVEAFF. As DNA, the CDR3 is TGTGCCAGCAGGCGGGTTGAAGCTTTCTTT. V usage is TRBV7-9 and J usage is TRBJ1-1; D remains ambiguous. The CDR3 totals 10 residues. The germline V and J ends were trimmed by 6 bases and 7 bases, with 6 bases remaining between them. From germline, CDR1 is SEHNR and CDR2 FQNEAQ (reference sequence).

The chain uses TRBV29-1 and TRBJ1-1; no definite D call. V was cut by 6 bases and J by 1 base, with 15 bases left in between. CDR3 length: 14 amino acids. CDR1 is SQVTM and CDR2 is ANQGSEA in the germline V gene. CDR3 nucleotides: TGCAGCGTCGCTTTGTTAACCCCGAACACTGAAGCTTTCTTT. As protein: CSVALLTPNTEAFF.

This clonotype has at least ten counts. The chain carries TRBV19 and TRBJ2-7, with D maybe TRBD1 (5 bases). V was trimmed by 6 bases and J by 3 bases, leaving 12 bases between them. CDR3 length: 13 amino acids. Germline assignment: CDR1 LNHDA and CDR2 SQIVND (reference sequence). CDR3 nucleotides: TGTGCCAGTAGCCTGACAGCACTCTACGAGCAGTACTTC. Translated: CASSLTALYEQYF. The whole variable domain, filled in from reference TRBV19 and TRBJ2-7, reads DGGITQSPKYLFRKEGQNVTLSCEQNLNHDAMYWYRQDPGQGLRLIYYSQIVNDFQKGDIAEGYSVSREKKESFPLTVTSAQKNPTAFYLCASSLTALYEQYFGPGTRLTVT.

The rearrangement links TRBV10-2 to TRBJ1-5; D is possibly TRBD1 (5 bases). CDR1 is WSHSY, CDR2 SAAADI, per germline. The CDR3 runs 17 residues. The CDR3: CTAGFCPGNDSNQPQHF. The CDR3, as DNA: TGCACCGCGGGGTTCTGTCCAGGGAACGATAGCAATCAGCCCCAGCATTTT.

In its sample, this clonotype was seen a few times. The chain uses TRBV28 and TRBJ2-1; TRBD2 aligns across 8 bases. This CDR3 is built from 18 residues. Germline V gene sequence: CDR1 MDHEN, CDR2 SYDVKM. V trimming: 6 bases; J trimming: 5 bases; junction bases outside the gene matches: 18. The CDR3 reads CASRATPILGLVNNEQFF. The CDR3 DNA reads TGTGCCAGCAGAGCCACGCCGATTTTGGGACTAGTCAACAATGAGCAGTTCTTC.